One T cell receptor (beta chain) is described in this entry. The data originate from a study of T cell changes during pregnancy in multiple sclerosis. Measured with immunoSEQ multiplex PCR; TCRdb has only the in-frame clones, and not every one. The data show about 110,000 clones, about 89% seen once. This receptor was identified in a female donor with multiple sclerosis, enrolled in a pregnancy study. This sample comprised peripheral blood, obtained before pregnancy.

The CDR3 reads CASSSTQQETQYF. CDR3 DNA: TGTGCCAGCTCATCGACTCAACAAGAGACCCAGTACTTC. The J gene is TRBJ2-5, the V gene TRBV18; D is undetermined. Trimming removed 5 bases at V and 2 bases at J, with 9 bases between. The germline V gene has CDR1 KGHSH and CDR2 LQKENI. This CDR3 is 13 amino acids long.